These 19 T cell receptor beta chains came from one sample sequenced in a study of blood T cell repertoires in COVID-19. Clones were read by immunoSEQ multiplex PCR, and TCRdb kept only the in-frame ones, dropping some. Among about 77,000 clones listed, approximately 80% were seen once. The sequenced sample consisted of peripheral blood. The receptors here all came from a woman aged 65 to 85 with acute or convalescent COVID-19.

The V call is TRBV7-6, the J call TRBJ2-2; tentatively, D is TRBD1 (7 bases). CDR1 and CDR2 from the germline V gene are SGHVS and FNYEAQ. Trimming left V 2 bases short and J 4 bases short, with 17 bases between. This CDR3 has 17 amino acids. The CDR3 nucleotides read TGTGCCAGCAGCTTAATCGGAGGGGGCGACGTCACCGGGGAGCTGTTTTTT. Translating it yields CASSLIGGGDVTGELFF.

The chain carries TRBV5-8 and TRBJ1-1, with D hard to call. Germline values: CDR1 SGHTS, CDR2 YDEGEE. Trimming removed 0 bases from V and 1 base from J, with 4 bases in between. The CDR3 covers 13 residues. This chain's CDR3 is CASSLDTNTEAFF. CDR3 in DNA: TGTGCCAGCAGCTTGGACACGAACACTGAAGCTTTCTTT.

This clone appeared a few times. The chain couples TRBV7-8 to TRBJ2-6, with D unclear. CDR1 is SGHVS and CDR2 is FQNEAQ in the germline V gene. CDR3 length equals 17 residues. V gave up 1 base and J gave up 0 bases, with 10 bases separating them. CDR3 residues: CASSLVEFGSGANVLTF. The CDR3, as DNA: TGTGCCAGCAGCTTAGTTGAATTCGGCTCTGGGGCCAACGTCCTGACTTTC.

V usage is TRBV3-1 (or the pseudogene TRBV3-2) and J usage is TRBJ2-3; the D gene is possibly TRBD1 (5 bases). This CDR3 is 15 amino acids long. The germline V gene encodes CDR1 LGHDT and CDR2 YNNKEL (reference sequence). Trimming removed 1 base from V and 3 bases from J, with 11 bases in between. This CDR3 reads CASSQVQGWTDTQYF. The CDR3 nucleotides are TGTGCCAGCAGCCAAGTGCAGGGTTGGACAGATACGCAGTATTTT.

The V gene is TRBV10-2, the J gene TRBJ2-1; weak D call: TRBD1 (5 bases). The CDR3 runs to 13 residues. Germline V lookup: CDR1 WSHSY, CDR2 SAAADI. Trimming left V 2 bases short and J 7 bases short, with 9 bases between. CDR3 nucleotide sequence: TGCGCCAGCAGTGAGGACAGACCAAATGAGCAGTTCTTC. Translated, it gives CASSEDRPNEQFF.

The chain combines TRBV7-9 with TRBJ1-1; 7 bases match TRBD1. Losses at the gene ends were 5 bases for V and 1 base for J; bases not matched to a gene: 7. The CDR3 runs to 15 residues. Germline lookup yields CDR1 SEHNR and CDR2 FQNEAQ (reference sequence). The chain's CDR3 is CASSIRDSENTEAFF. The CDR3 DNA follows: TGTGCCAGCAGCATAAGGGACAGCGAGAACACTGAAGCTTTCTTT.

The chain joins TRBV18 to TRBJ1-2; 9 nucleotides align to TRBD1. CDR3 size: 16 residues. V trimming: 3 bases; J trimming: 4 bases; junction bases outside the gene matches: 9. Germline assignment: CDR1 KGHSH and CDR2 LQKENI. In nucleotides, the CDR3 is TGTGCCAGCTCACCGAACACAGGGGGCCATGGCTATGGCTACACCTTC. Its translation: CASSPNTGGHGYGYTF.

The chain is built from TRBV6-6 and TRBJ1-2; D perhaps matches TRBD1 (6 bases). CDR3 size: 15 residues. V shed 2 bases and J shed 0 bases, with 10 bases lying between them. CDR1 is MNHNY, CDR2 SVGAGI, per germline (reference sequence). The chain's CDR3 is CASSYQGQTNYGYTF. The CDR3 coding sequence is TGTGCCAGCAGTTACCAGGGGCAGACTAACTATGGCTACACCTTC.

The chain employs TRBV7-2 and TRBJ1-5; no reliable D call. The germline gives CDR1 SGHTA, CDR2 FQGNSA. The CDR3 contains 15 residues. Trimming pared 0 bases from V and 4 bases from J, leaving 10 bases between. DNA for the CDR3: TGTGCCAGCAGCTTAGCGCTAGCCGGTAATCAGCCCCAGCATTTT. Protein product: CASSLALAGNQPQHF.

The J gene is TRBJ1-4, the V gene TRBV10-3; D possibly corresponds to TRBD1 (5 bases). Germline loops: CDR1 ENHRY, CDR2 SYGVKD. V was trimmed by 10 bases and J by 8 bases, leaving 17 bases between them. The CDR3 totals 13 residues. The CDR3 bases are TGTGCCACCCAGTGGAGGGACCGGGAAAAACTGTTTTTT. Translation gives CATQWRDREKLFF.

The CDR3 region has the DNA TGCGCCAGCAGCCAAGTGAGAGGAGCCGGGGAGCTGTTTTTT. Amino acids: CASSQVRGAGELFF. The chain links TRBV4-1 to TRBJ2-2; D not certain. Per the germline V gene, CDR1 is MGHRA and CDR2 is YSYEKL. Between the trimmed V and J ends, which lost 1 base and 6 bases, there was a span of 9 bases. The CDR3 contains 14 residues.

The chain links TRBV3-1 (or the pseudogene TRBV3-2) to TRBJ1-2; D unclear. Between the trimmed V and J ends, which lost 4 bases and 8 bases, there was a span of 8 bases. The CDR3 sequence is 11 residues long. The germline gives CDR1 LGHDT, CDR2 YNNKEL (reference sequence). In DNA, the CDR3 is TGTGCCAGCAGCCCCGGTCTAGGCTACACCTTC. Its translation: CASSPGLGYTF.

The genes are TRBV4-2 and TRBJ1-2; D uncertain. Germline CDR1 LGHNA, CDR2 YNFKEQ. V shed 0 bases and J shed 0 bases, with 5 bases lying between them. The CDR3 is 14 amino acids. This CDR3 is CASSQDLANYGYTF. The CDR3, as DNA: TGTGCCAGCAGCCAAGATCTAGCTAACTATGGCTACACCTTC.

The gene calls are TRBV11-2 and TRBJ1-5, with D possibly matching TRBD1 (5 bases). The CDR3 is 14 amino acids. The V gene lost 3 bases and the J gene lost 3 bases, with 9 bases spanning the gap. CDR1 is SGHAT, CDR2 FQNNGV, per germline. CDR3: CASSFSGVNQPQHF. CDR3 sequence (DNA): TGTGCCAGCAGCTTTTCGGGGGTCAATCAGCCCCAGCATTTT.

The rearrangement uses TRBV19 and TRBJ1-6; no definite D call. The CDR3 has 12 amino acids. The V end lost 3 bases, the J end lost 9 bases, and 6 bases lay between the germline ends. The V gene's germline CDR1 is LNHDA and CDR2 SQIVND (reference sequence). CDR3 nucleotide sequence: TGTGCCAGTAGTATGAGGTTTTCACCCCTCCACTTT. Translation gives CASSMRFSPLHF.

This clone has just one count. J is TRBJ2-2 and V is TRBV6-1, with TRBD2 matching over 9 bases. V lost 1 base, J lost 8 bases, and 11 bases stayed unmatched. This CDR3 has 17 residues. Germline V gene sequence: CDR1 MNHNS, CDR2 SASEGT. CDR3 loop: CASSEVVVAGGPGELFF. Here the CDR3 DNA reads TGTGCCAGCAGTGAAGTGGTGGTTGCGGGGGGGCCTGGGGAGCTGTTTTTT.

Only a few counts were recorded for this clone. The chain links TRBV9 to TRBJ2-7; 7 nucleotides align to TRBD2. CDR3 length equals 14 residues. CDR1 and CDR2 from the germline V gene are SGDLS and YYNGEE. Germline trimming cut 0 bases from V and 2 bases from J; bases unmatched to any gene: 2. Here the CDR3 reads CASSVDGGTYEQYF. As DNA, the CDR3 is TGTGCCAGCAGCGTAGACGGGGGGACCTACGAGCAGTACTTC.

This clone was detected once. This chain connects TRBV5-1 to TRBJ1-2; no clear D gene. The CDR3 contains 15 residues. V was clipped by 2 bases and J by 6 bases, with 17 bases between them. CDR1 is SGHRS, CDR2 YFSETQ, per germline. The CDR3 loop reads CASSFNEGSVDGYTF. The CDR3 DNA is TGCGCCAGCAGCTTCAACGAGGGTTCAGTTGATGGCTACACCTTC.

The J gene is TRBJ1-2, the V gene TRBV19; D not resolved. CDR3 size: 13 residues. The ends were cut back, 6 bases at V and 5 bases at J, with 13 bases in the middle. Germline CDR1 is LNHDA and CDR2 is SQIVND (reference sequence). The CDR3 is CASSTSQSYGYTF. CDR3 sequence (DNA): TGTGCCAGTAGCACTAGCCAGTCTTATGGCTACACCTTC. The whole variable domain, filled in from reference TRBV19 and TRBJ1-2, reads DGGITQSPKYLFRKEGQNVTLSCEQNLNHDAMYWYRQDPGQGLRLIYYSQIVNDFQKGDIAEGYSVSREKKESFPLTVTSAQKNPTAFYLCASSTSQSYGYTFGSGTRLTVV.